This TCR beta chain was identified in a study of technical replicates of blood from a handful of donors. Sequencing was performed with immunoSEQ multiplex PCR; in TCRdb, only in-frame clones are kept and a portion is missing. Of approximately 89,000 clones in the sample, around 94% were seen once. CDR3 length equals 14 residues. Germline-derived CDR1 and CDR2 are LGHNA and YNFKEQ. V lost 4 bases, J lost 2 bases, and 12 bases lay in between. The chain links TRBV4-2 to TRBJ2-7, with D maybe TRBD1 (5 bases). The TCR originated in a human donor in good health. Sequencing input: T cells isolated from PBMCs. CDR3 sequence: CASSPPGKTYEQYF. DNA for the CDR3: TGTGCCAGCAGCCCACCAGGGAAAACCTACGAGCAGTACTTC.